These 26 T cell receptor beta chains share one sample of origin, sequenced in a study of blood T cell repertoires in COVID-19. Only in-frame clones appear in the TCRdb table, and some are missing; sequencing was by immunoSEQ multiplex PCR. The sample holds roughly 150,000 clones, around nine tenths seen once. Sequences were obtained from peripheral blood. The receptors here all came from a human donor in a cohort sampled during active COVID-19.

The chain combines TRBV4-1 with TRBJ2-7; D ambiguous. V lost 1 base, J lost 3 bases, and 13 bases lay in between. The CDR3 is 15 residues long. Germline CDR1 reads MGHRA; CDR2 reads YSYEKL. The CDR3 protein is CASSQVWRGDYEQYF. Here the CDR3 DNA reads TGCGCCAGCAGCCAAGTCTGGCGCGGAGACTACGAGCAGTACTTC.

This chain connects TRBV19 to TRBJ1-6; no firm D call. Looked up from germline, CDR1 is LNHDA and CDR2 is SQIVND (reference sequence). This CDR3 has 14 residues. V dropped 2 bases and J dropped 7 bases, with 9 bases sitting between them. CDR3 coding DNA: TGTGCCAGTAGTATACCGGGAAGCAATTCACCCCTCCACTTT. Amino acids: CASSIPGSNSPLHF. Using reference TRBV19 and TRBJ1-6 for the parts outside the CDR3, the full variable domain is DGGITQSPKYLFRKEGQNVTLSCEQNLNHDAMYWYRQDPGQGLRLIYYSQIVNDFQKGDIAEGYSVSREKKESFPLTVTSAQKNPTAFYLCASSIPGSNSPLHFGNGTRLTVT.

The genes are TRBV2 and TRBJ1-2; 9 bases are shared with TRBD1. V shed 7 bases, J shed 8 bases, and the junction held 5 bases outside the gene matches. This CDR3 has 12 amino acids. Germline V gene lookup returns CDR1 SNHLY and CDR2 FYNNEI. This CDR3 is CASKGTGLGYTF. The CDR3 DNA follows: TGTGCCAGCAAAGGGACAGGGTTAGGCTACACCTTC.

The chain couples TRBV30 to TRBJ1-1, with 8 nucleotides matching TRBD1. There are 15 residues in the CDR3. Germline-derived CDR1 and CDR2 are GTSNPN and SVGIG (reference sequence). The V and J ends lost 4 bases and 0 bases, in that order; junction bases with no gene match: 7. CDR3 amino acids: CAWTGGDILNTEAFF. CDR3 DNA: TGTGCCTGGACAGGGGGCGATATCCTGAACACTGAAGCTTTCTTT.

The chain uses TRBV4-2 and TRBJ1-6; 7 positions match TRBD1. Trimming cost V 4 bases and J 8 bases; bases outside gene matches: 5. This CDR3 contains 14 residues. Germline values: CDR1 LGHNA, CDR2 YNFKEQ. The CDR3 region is CASSRAGGDSPLHF. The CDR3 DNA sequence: TGTGCCAGCAGCCGGGCAGGGGGAGATTCACCCCTCCACTTT.

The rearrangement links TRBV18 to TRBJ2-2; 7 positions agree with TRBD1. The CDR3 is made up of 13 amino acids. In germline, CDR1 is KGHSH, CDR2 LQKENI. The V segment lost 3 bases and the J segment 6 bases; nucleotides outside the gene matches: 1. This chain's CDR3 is CASSPQGAGELFF. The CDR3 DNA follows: TGTGCCAGCTCACCCCAGGGGGCCGGGGAGCTGTTTTTT.

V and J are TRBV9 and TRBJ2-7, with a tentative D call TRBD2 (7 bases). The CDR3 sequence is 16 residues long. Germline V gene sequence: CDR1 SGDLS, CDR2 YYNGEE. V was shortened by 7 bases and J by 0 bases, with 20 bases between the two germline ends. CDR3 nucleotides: TGTGCCAGCTCTCGGGCGGCGGGGGCGAGCTCCTACGAGCAGTACTTC. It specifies CASSRAAGASSYEQYF.

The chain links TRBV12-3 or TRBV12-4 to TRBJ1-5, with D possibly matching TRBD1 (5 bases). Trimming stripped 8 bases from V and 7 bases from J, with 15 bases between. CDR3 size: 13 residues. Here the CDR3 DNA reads TGTGCCAGCGGGAAGGGGCTTGAACAGCCCCAGCATTTT. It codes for CASGKGLEQPQHF.

Here the CDR3 reads CASSYYDPRQGLAKNIQYF. CDR3 sequence (DNA): TGTGCCAGCAGCTATTATGACCCTAGACAGGGGCTAGCCAAAAACATTCAGTACTTC. This chain links TRBV28 with TRBJ2-4; 8 bases align to TRBD1. J lost 0 bases, V lost 6 bases, and 16 bases had no gene match. This CDR3 is built from 19 residues. Germline CDR1 MDHEN, CDR2 SYDVKM.

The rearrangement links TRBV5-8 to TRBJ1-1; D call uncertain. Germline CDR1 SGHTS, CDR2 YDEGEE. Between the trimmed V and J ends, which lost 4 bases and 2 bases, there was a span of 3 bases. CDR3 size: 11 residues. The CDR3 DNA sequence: TGTGCCAGCAGCCTCAACACTGAAGCTTTCTTT. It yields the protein CASSLNTEAFF.

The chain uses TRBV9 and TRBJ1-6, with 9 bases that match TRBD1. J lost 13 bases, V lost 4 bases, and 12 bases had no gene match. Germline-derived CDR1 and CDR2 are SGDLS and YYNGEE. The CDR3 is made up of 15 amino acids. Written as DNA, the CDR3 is TGTGCCAGCAGCCCACAGGGACAGGGTTTCTCGCCCCTCCACTTT. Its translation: CASSPQGQGFSPLHF.

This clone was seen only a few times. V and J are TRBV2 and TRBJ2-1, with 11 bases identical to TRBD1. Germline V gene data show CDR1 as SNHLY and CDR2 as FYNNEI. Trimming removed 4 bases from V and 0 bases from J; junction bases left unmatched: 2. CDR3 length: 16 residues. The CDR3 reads CASSVGTGGSYNEQFF. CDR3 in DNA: TGTGCCAGCAGTGTCGGGACAGGGGGCTCCTACAATGAGCAGTTCTTC.

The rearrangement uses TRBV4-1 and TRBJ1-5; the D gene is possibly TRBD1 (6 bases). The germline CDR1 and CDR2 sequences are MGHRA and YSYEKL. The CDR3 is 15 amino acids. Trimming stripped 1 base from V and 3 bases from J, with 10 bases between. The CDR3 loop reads CASSQGRGDNQPQHF. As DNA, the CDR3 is TGCGCCAGCAGCCAAGGCAGGGGTGACAATCAGCCCCAGCATTTT.

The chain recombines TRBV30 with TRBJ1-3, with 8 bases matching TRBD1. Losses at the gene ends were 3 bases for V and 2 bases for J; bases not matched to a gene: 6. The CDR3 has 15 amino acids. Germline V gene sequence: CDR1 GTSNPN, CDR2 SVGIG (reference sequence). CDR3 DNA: TGTGCCTGGAGAGACAGGGGCGGAACTGGAAACACCATATATTTT. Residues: CAWRDRGGTGNTIYF.

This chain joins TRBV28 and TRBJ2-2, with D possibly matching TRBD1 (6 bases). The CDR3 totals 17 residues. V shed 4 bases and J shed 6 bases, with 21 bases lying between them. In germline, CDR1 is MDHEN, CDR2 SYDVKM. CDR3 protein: CASSSPRDTASPGELFF. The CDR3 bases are TGTGCCAGCAGTTCCCCCCGGGACACCGCGTCTCCCGGGGAGCTGTTTTTT.

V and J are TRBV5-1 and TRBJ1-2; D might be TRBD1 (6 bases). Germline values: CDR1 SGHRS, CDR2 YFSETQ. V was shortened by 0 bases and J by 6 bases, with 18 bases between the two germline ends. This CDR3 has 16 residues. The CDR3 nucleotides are TGCGCCAGCAGCTTGGATAGGGACACGGTAGGAGATGGCTACACCTTC. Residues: CASSLDRDTVGDGYTF. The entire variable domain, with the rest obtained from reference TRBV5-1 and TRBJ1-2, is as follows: KAGVTQTPRYLIKTRGQQVTLSCSPISGHRSVSWYQQTPGQGLQFLFEYFSETQRNKGNFPGRFSGRQFSNSRSEMNVSTLELGDSALYLCASSLDRDTVGDGYTFGSGTRLTVV.

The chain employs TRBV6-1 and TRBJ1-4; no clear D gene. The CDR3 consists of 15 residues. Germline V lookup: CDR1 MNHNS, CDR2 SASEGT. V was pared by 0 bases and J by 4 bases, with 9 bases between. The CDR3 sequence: CASSEARGRNEKLFF. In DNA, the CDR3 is TGTGCCAGCAGTGAAGCGCGAGGTCGTAATGAAAAACTGTTTTTT.

For the CDR3, the DNA is TGTGCCAGTAGTAGGACTAGGAACAACAATGAGCAGTTCTTC. It translates to CASSRTRNNNEQFF. V gene TRBV19 combines with J gene TRBJ2-1; 7 bases match TRBD2. CDR1 and CDR2 (germline): LNHDA, SQIVND (reference sequence). J lost 5 bases, V lost 4 bases, and 5 bases had no gene match. This CDR3 region has 14 residues.

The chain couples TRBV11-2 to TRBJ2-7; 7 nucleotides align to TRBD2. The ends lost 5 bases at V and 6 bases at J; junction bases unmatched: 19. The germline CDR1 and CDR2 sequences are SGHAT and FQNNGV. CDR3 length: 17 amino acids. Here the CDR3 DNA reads TGTGCCAGCAGCCTTCAGACTAGCCGGAGTAGTCTACGCGAGCAGTACTTC. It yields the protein CASSLQTSRSSLREQYF.

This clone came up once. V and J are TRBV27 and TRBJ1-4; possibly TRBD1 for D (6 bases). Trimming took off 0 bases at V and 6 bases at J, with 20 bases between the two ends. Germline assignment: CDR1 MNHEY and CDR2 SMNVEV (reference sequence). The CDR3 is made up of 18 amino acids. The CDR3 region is CASSLSGRGGRIYEKLFF. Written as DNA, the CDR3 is TGTGCCAGCAGTTTATCGGGAAGGGGGGGCCGGATTTATGAAAAACTGTTTTTT.

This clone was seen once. The CDR3 DNA follows: TGTGCCAGCAGCCAGGAGGACAGGGTTGAGGGCTATGGCTACACCTTC. Translated: CASSQEDRVEGYGYTF. The V and J genes are TRBV4-2 and TRBJ1-2, with 8 bases aligning to TRBD1. The germline gives CDR1 LGHNA, CDR2 YNFKEQ. Unmatched junction bases numbered 10, after V lost 3 bases and J lost 4 bases. The length of the CDR3 is 16 residues.

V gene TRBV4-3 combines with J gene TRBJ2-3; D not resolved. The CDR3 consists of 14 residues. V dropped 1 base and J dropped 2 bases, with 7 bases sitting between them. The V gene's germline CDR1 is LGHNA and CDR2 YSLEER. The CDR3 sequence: CASSQGLVTDTQYF. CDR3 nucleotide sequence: TGCGCCAGCAGCCAAGGACTGGTCACAGATACGCAGTATTTT.

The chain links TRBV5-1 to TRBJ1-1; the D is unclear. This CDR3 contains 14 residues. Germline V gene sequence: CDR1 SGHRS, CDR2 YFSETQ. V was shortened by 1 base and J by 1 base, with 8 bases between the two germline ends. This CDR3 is CASSLRGGNTEAFF. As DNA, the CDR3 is TGCGCCAGCAGCTTGAGAGGAGGGAACACTGAAGCTTTCTTT.

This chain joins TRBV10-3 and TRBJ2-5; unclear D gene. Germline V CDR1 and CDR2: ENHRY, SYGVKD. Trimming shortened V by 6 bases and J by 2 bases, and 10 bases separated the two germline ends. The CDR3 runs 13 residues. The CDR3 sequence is CAIRPSQQETQYF. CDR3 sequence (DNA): TGTGCCATCAGGCCCAGTCAACAAGAGACCCAGTACTTC.

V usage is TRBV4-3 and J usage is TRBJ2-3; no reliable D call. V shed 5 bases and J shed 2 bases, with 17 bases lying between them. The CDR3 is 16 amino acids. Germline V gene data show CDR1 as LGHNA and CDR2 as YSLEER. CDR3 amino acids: CASSKRRVGPTDTQYF. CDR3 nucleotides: TGCGCCAGCAGCAAAAGACGGGTCGGCCCCACAGATACGCAGTATTTT.

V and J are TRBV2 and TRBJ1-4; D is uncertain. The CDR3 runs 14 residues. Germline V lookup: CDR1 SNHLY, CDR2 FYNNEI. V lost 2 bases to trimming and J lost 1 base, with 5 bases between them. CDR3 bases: TGTGCCAGCAGTGAACGGGGAACTAATGAAAAACTGTTTTTT. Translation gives CASSERGTNEKLFF.